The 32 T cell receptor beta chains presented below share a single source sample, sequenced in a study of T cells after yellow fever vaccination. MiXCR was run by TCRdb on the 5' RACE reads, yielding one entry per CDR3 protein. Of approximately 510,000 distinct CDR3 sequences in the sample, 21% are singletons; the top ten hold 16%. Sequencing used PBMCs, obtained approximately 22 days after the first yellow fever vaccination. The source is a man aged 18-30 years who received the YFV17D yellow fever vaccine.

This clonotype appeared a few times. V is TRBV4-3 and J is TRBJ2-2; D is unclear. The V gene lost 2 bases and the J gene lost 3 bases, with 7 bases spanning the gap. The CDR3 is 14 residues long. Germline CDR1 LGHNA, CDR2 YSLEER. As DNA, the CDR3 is TGCGCCAGCAGCCAATATGGGGACACCGGGGAGCTGTTTTTT. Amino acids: CASSQYGDTGELFF.

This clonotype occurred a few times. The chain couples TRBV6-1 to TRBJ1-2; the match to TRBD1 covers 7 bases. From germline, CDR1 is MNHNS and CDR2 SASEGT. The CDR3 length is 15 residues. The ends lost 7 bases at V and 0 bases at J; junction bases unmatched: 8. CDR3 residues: CASTEGAVTNYGYTF. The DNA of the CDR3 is TGTGCCAGCACCGAGGGGGCGGTGACTAACTATGGCTACACCTTC.

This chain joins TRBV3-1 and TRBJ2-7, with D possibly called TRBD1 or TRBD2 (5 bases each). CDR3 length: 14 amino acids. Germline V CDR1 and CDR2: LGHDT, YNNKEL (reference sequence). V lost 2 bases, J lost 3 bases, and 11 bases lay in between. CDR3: CASSQRDHRYEQYV. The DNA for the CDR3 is TGTGCCAGCAGCCAAAGGGACCACCGCTACGAGCAGTACGTC.

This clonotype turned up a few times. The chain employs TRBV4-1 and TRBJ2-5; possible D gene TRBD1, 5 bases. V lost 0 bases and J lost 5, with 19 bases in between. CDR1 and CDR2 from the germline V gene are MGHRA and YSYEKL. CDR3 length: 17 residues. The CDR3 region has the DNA TGCGCCAGCAGCCAAGACTTCCCAGGGCAGTTTTGGGAGACCCAGTACTTC. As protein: CASSQDFPGQFWETQYF.

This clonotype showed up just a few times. CDR3 coding DNA: TGTGCCAGCAGCGCAGCTCTACAAGGTCCCCTCCACTTT. Translated: CASSAALQGPLHF. V gene TRBV7-6 combines with J gene TRBJ1-6; D remains ambiguous. This CDR3 spans 13 amino acids. The germline V gene has CDR1 SGHVS and CDR2 FNYEAQ. Trimming cost V 5 bases and J 13 bases, with 15 bases left between them.

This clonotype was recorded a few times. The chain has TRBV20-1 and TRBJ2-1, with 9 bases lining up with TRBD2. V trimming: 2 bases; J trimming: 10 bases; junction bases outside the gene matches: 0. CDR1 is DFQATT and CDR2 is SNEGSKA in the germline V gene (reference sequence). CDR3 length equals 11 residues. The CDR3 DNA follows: TGCAGTGCTAGAAGCGGGGGGGAGCAGTTCTTC. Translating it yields CSARSGGEQFF.

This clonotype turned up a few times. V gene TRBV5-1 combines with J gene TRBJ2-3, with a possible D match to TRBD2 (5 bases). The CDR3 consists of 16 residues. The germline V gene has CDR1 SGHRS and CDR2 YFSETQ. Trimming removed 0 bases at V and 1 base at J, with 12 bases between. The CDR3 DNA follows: TGCGCCAGCAGCTTGGGGAGGAGTCTAGGCACAGATACGCAGTATTTT. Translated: CASSLGRSLGTDTQYF. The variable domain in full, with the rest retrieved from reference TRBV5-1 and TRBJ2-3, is KAGVTQTPRYLIKTRGQQVTLSCSPISGHRSVSWYQQTPGQGLQFLFEYFSETQRNKGNFPGRFSGRQFSNSRSEMNVSTLELGDSALYLCASSLGRSLGTDTQYFGPGTRLTVL.

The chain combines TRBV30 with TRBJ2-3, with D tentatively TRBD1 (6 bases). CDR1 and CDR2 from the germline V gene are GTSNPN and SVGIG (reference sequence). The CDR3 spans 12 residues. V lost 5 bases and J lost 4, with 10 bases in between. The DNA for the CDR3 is TGTGCCTGGGGGGGCAGCGCAGATACGCAGTATTTT. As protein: CAWGGSADTQYF. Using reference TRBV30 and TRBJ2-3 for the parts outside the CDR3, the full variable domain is SQTIHQWPATLVQPVGSPLSLECTVEGTSNPNLYWYRQAAGRGLQLLFYSVGIGQISSEVPQNLSASRPQDRQFILSSKKLLLSDSGFYLCAWGGSADTQYFGPGTRLTVL.

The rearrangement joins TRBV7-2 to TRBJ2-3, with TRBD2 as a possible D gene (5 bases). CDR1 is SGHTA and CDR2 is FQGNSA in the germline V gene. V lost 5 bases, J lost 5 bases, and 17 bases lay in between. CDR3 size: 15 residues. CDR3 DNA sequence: TGTGCCAGCAGCCCGCGACTAAGGAAAGAAGATACGCAGTATTTT. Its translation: CASSPRLRKEDTQYF. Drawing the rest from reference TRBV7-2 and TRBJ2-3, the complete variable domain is GAGVSQSPSNKVTEKGKDVELRCDPISGHTALYWYRQSLGQGLEFLIYFQGNSAPDKSGLPSDRFSAERTGGSVSTLTIQRTQQEDSAVYLCASSPRLRKEDTQYFGPGTRLTVL.

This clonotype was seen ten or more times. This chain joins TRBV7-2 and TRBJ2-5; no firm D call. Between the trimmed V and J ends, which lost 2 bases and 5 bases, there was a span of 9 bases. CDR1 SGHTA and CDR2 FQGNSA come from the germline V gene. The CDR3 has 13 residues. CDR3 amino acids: CASSLISRETQYF. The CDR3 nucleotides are TGTGCCAGCAGCTTAATTAGCCGCGAGACCCAGTACTTC. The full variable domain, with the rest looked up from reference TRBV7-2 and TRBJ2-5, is GAGVSQSPSNKVTEKGKDVELRCDPISGHTALYWYRQSLGQGLEFLIYFQGNSAPDKSGLPSDRFSAERTGGSVSTLTIQRTQQEDSAVYLCASSLISRETQYFGPGTRLLVL.

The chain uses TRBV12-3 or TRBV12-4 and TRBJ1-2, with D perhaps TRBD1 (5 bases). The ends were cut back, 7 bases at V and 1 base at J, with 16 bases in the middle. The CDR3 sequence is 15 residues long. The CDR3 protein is CASTRDGRFNYGYTF. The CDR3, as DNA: TGTGCCAGCACCAGGGACGGAAGGTTTAACTATGGCTACACCTTC.

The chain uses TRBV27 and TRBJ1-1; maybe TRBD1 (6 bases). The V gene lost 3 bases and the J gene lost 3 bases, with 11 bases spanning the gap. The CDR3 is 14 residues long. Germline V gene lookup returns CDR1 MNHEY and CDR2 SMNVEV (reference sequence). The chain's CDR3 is CASSFRGKDTEAFF. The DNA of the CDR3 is TGTGCCAGCAGTTTCAGGGGTAAGGACACTGAAGCTTTCTTT.

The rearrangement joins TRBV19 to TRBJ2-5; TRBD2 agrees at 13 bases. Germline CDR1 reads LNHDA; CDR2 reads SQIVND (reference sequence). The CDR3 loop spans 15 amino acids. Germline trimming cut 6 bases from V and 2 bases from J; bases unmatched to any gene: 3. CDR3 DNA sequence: TGTGCCAGTAGGGCGGGACTAGCGGGACAAGAGACCCAGTACTTC. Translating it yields CASRAGLAGQETQYF.

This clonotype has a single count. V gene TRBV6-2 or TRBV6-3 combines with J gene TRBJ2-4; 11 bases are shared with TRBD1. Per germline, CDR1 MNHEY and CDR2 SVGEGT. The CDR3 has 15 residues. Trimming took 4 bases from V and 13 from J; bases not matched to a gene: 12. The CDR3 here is CASSLPGQGDLGQYF. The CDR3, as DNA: TGTGCCAGCAGTTTGCCGGGACAGGGGGATTTAGGGCAGTACTTC.

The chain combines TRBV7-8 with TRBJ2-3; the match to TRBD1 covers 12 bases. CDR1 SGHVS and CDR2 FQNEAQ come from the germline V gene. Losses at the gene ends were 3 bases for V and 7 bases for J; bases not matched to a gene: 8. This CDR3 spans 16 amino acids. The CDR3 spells CASSFSGTGGANTQYF. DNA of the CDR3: TGTGCCAGCAGCTTCTCCGGGACAGGGGGCGCAAATACGCAGTATTTT. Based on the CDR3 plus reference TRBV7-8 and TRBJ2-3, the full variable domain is GAGVSQSPRYKVAKRGQDVALRCDPISGHVSLFWYQQALGQGPEFLTYFQNEAQLDKSGLPSDRFFAERPEGSVSTLKIQRTQQEDSAVYLCASSFSGTGGANTQYFGPGTRLTVL.

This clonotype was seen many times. Here the CDR3 DNA reads TGTGCCAGCAGCCTACCCCGGACGGGAGAAAAACTGTTTTTT. Translation: CASSLPRTGEKLFF. This chain links TRBV6-1 with TRBJ1-4; D gene unclear. Germline CDR1 and CDR2: MNHNS and SASEGT. V was pared by 6 bases and J by 8 bases, with 16 bases between. This CDR3 has 14 residues.

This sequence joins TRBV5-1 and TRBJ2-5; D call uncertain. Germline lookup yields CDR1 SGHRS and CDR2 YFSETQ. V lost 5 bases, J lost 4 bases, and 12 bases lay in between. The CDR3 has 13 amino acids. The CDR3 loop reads CASRDGSGETQYF. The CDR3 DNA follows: TGCGCCAGCAGAGATGGTTCGGGAGAGACCCAGTACTTC. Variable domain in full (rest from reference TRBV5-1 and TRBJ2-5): KAGVTQTPRYLIKTRGQQVTLSCSPISGHRSVSWYQQTPGQGLQFLFEYFSETQRNKGNFPGRFSGRQFSNSRSEMNVSTLELGDSALYLCASRDGSGETQYFGPGTRLLVL.

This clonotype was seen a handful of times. Here the CDR3 reads CASSLRRGAFTDTQYF. As DNA, the CDR3 is TGTGCCAGCAGCTTACGTCGGGGGGCCTTCACAGATACGCAGTATTTT. The V gene is TRBV7-9, the J gene TRBJ2-3, with a possible D match to TRBD2 (7 bases). Germline V CDR1 and CDR2: SEHNR, FQNEAQ (reference sequence). V lost 2 bases and J lost 2, with 14 bases in between. The CDR3 is made up of 16 amino acids.

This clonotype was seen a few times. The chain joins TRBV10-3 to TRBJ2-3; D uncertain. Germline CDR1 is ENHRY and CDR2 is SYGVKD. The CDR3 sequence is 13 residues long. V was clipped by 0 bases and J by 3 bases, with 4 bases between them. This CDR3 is CAISESGTDTQYF. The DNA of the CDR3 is TGTGCCATCAGTGAGTCCGGGACAGATACGCAGTATTTT.

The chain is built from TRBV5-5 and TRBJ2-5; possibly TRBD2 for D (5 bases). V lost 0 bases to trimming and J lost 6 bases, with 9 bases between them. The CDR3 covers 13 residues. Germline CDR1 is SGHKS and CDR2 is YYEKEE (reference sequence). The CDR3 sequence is CASSLVGVKTQYF. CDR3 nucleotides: TGTGCCAGCAGCTTGGTGGGAGTAAAGACCCAGTACTTC.

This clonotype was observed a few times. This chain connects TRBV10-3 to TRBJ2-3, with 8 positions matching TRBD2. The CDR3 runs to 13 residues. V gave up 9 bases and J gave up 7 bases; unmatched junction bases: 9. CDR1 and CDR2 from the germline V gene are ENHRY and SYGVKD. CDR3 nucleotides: TGTGCCATTAACGGCTTAGCGGGGCATACGCAGTATTTT. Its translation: CAINGLAGHTQYF.

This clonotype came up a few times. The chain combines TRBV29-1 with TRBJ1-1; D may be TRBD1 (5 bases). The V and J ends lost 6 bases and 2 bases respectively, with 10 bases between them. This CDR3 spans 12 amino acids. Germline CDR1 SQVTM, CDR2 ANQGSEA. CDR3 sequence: CSVTEINTEAFF. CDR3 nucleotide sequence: TGCAGCGTGACAGAAATCAACACTGAAGCTTTCTTT.

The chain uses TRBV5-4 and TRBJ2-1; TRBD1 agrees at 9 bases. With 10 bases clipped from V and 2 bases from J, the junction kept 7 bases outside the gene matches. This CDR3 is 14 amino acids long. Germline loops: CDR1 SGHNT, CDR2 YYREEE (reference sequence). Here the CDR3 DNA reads TGTGCCCTCGAGGGGGACAGGGCCTACAATGAGCAGTTCTTC. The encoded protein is CALEGDRAYNEQFF.

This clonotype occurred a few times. CDR3 region: CASSLVDNEQFF. The CDR3 DNA reads as TGTGCCAGCAGCTTAGTTGACAATGAGCAGTTCTTC. This chain links TRBV5-4 with TRBJ2-1; D gene uncertain. Germline CDR1 reads SGHNT; CDR2 reads YYREEE (reference sequence). V gave up 2 bases and J gave up 5 bases, with 5 bases separating them. The CDR3 extends over 12 amino acids. Based on the CDR3 plus reference TRBV5-4 and TRBJ2-1, the full variable domain is ETGVTQSPTHLIKTRGQQVTLRCSSQSGHNTVSWYQQALGQGPQFIFQYYREEENGRGNFPPRFSGLQFPNYSSELNVNALELDDSALYLCASSLVDNEQFFGPGTRLTVL.

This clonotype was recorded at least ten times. The CDR3 DNA reads as TGTGCCAGCAGCGCCCTTTTACTAGCAGATACGCAGTATTTT. Translation gives CASSALLLADTQYF. The chain employs TRBV7-2 and TRBJ2-3; D may be TRBD2 (5 bases). This CDR3 spans 14 amino acids. CDR1 and CDR2 from the germline V gene are SGHTA and FQGNSA. Trimming shortened V by 5 bases and J by 4 bases, and 13 bases separated the two germline ends. Looking up the rest from reference TRBV7-2 and TRBJ2-3 gives the full variable domain: GAGVSQSPSNKVTEKGKDVELRCDPISGHTALYWYRQSLGQGLEFLIYFQGNSAPDKSGLPSDRFSAERTGGSVSTLTIQRTQQEDSAVYLCASSALLLADTQYFGPGTRLTVL.

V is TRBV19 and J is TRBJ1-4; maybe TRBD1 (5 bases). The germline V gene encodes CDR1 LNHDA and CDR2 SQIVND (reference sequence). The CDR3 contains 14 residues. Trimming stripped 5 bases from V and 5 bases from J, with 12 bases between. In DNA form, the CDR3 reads TGTGCCAGTAGTTTGTCAGGGAGAAATGAAAAACTGTTTTTT. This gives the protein CASSLSGRNEKLFF.

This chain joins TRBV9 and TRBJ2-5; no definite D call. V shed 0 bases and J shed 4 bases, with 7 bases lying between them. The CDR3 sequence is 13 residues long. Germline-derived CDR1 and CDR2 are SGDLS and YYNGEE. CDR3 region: CASSVADGETQYF. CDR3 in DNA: TGTGCCAGCAGCGTAGCCGATGGAGAGACCCAGTACTTC.

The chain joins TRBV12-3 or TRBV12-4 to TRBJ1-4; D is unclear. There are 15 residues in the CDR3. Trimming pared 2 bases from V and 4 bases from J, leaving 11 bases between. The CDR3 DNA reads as TGTGCCAGCAGTTTACGGGCAGACCGTAATGAAAAACTGTTTTTT. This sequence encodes CASSLRADRNEKLFF.

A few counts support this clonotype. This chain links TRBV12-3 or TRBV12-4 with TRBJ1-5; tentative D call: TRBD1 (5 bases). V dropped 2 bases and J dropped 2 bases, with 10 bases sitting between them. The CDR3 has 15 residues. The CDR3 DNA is TGTGCCAGCAGTTTATCCGGGGGAGGCAATCAGCCCCAGCATTTT. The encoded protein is CASSLSGGGNQPQHF.

CDR3 residues: CASSYLGDEQFF. As DNA, the CDR3 is TGTGCCAGCAGTTACCTAGGGGATGAGCAGTTCTTC. V is TRBV6-5 and J is TRBJ2-1, with a possible D match to TRBD1 (5 bases). Germline CDR1 MNHEY, CDR2 SVGAGI. Between the trimmed V and J ends, which lost 2 bases and 8 bases, there was a span of 7 bases. The CDR3 runs 12 residues.

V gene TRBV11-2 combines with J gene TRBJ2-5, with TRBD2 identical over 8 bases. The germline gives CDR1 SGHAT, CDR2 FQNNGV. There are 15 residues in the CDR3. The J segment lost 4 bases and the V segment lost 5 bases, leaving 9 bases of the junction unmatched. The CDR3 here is CASSPGRGGRETQYF. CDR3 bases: TGTGCCAGCAGCCCAGGTCGGGGGGGCCGAGAGACCCAGTACTTC. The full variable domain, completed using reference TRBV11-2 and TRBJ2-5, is EAGVAQSPRYKIIEKRQSVAFWCNPISGHATLYWYQQILGQGPKLLIQFQNNGVVDDSQLPKDRFSAERLKGVDSTLKIQPAKLEDSAVYLCASSPGRGGRETQYFGPGTRLLVL.

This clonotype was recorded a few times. The DNA of the CDR3 is TGTGCCAGCAGTCCCCCCTCGGGGAGGCCCCAGCATTTT. The encoded protein is CASSPPSGRPQHF. The V and J genes are TRBV6-2 or TRBV6-3 and TRBJ1-5; D call uncertain. The ends were cut back, 5 bases at V and 9 bases at J, with 14 bases in the middle. The CDR3 covers 13 residues. Germline assignment: CDR1 MNHEY and CDR2 SVGEGT.